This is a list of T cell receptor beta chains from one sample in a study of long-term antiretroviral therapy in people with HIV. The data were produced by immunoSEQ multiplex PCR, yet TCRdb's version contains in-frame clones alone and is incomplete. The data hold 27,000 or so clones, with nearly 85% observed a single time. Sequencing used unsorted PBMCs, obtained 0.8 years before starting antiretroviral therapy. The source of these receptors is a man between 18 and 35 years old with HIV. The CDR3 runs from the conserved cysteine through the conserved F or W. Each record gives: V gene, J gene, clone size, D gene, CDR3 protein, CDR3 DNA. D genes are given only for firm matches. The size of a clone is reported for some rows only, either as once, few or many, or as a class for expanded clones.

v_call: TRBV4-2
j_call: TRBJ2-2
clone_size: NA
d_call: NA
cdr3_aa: CASSPDPGGTGELFF
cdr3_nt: TGTGCCAGCAGCCCGGACCCCGGAGGCACCGGGGAGCTGTTTTTT

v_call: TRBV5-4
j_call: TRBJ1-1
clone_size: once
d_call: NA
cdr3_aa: CASSLGGNTEAFF
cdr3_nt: TGTGCCAGCAGCTTGGGGGGGAACACTGAAGCTTTCTTT

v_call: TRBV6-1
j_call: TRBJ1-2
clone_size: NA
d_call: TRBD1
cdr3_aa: CASNGQDTNYGYTF
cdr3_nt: TGTGCCAGCAACGGACAGGATACTAACTATGGCTACACCTTC

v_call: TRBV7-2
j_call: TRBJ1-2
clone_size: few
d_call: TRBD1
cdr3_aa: CASSPPTGRVSGYTF
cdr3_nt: TGTGCCAGCAGCCCCCCGACAGGGAGGGTCAGCGGCTACACCTTC

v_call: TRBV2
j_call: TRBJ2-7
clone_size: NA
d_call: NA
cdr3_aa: CASSVSYSYEQYF
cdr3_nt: TGTGCCAGCAGTGTTTCATACTCCTACGAGCAGTACTTC

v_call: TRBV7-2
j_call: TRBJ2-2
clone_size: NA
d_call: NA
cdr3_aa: CASSPHGGSNTGELFF
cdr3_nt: TGTGCCAGCAGCCCCCATGGGGGCTCAAACACCGGGGAGCTGTTTTTT

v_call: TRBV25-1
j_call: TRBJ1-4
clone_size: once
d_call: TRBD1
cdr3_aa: CASGDRGTNEKLFF
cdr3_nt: TGTGCCAGCGGGGACAGGGGCACTAATGAAAAACTGTTTTTT

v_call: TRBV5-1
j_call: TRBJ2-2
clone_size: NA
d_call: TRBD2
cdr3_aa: CASSTTSVGDTGELFF
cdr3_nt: TGCGCCAGCAGCACCACTAGCGTCGGGGACACCGGGGAGCTGTTTTTT

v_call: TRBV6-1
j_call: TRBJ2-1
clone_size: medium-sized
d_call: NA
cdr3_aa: CASSPDQYNEQFF
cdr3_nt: TGTGCCAGCAGCCCTGACCAGTACAATGAGCAGTTCTTC

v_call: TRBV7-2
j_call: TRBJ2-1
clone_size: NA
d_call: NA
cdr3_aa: CASSLEFTEAEQFF
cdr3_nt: TGTGCCAGCAGCTTAGAATTCACGGAAGCCGAGCAGTTCTTC

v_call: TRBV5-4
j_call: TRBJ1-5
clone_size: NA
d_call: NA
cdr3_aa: CASSRGLGLNQPQHF
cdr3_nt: TGTGCCAGCAGCCGCGGACTGGGCCTCAATCAGCCCCAGCATTTT

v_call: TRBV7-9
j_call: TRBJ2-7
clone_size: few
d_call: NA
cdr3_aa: CASSLDYEQYF
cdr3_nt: TGTGCCAGCAGCTTAGACTACGAGCAGTACTTC

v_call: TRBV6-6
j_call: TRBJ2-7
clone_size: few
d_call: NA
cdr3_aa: CASSTRRYEQYF
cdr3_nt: TGTGCCAGCAGTACCCGACGGTACGAGCAGTACTTC

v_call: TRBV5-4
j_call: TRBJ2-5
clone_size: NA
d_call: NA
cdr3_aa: CASSLGPSETQYF
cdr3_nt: TGTGCCAGCAGCTTGGGACCGTCAGAGACCCAGTACTTC

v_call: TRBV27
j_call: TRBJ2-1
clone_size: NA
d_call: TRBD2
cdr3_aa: CASRTSGYNEQFF
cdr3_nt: TGTGCCAGCAGAACTAGCGGTTACAATGAGCAGTTCTTC

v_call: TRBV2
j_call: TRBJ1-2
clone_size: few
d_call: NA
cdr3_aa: CASSVDPGYGYTF
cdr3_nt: TGTGCCAGCAGTGTCGACCCAGGCTATGGCTACACCTTC

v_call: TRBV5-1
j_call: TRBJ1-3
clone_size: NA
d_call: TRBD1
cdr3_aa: CASAGGTGNTIYF
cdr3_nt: TGCGCCAGTGCAGGGGGCACAGGAAACACCATATATTTT

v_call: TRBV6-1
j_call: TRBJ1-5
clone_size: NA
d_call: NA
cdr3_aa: CASSENLGSLNQPQHF
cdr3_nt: TGTGCCAGCAGTGAAAATTTGGGGTCACTGAATCAGCCCCAGCATTTT

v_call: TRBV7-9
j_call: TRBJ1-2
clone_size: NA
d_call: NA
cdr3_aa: CASSGDTSNYGYTF
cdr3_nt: TGTGCCAGCAGTGGGGACACCTCTAACTATGGCTACACCTTC

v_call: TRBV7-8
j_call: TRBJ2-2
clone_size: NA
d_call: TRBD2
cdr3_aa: CASSPRLAGYTGELFF
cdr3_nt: TGTGCCAGCAGCCCGCGTCTAGCGGGATACACCGGGGAGCTGTTTTTT

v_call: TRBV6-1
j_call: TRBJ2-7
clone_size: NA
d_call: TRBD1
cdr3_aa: CASNTKDRGHYEQYF
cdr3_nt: TGTGCCAGCAATACAAAGGACAGGGGGCACTACGAGCAGTACTTC

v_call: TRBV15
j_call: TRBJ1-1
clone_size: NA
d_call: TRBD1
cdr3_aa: CATSRVDRAEAFF
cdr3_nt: TGTGCCACCAGCAGAGTGGACAGGGCTGAAGCTTTCTTT

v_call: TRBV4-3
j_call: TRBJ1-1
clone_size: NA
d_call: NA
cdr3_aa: CASSQDSMVPGAFF
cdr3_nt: TGCGCCAGCAGCCAAGATAGTATGGTTCCCGGGGCTTTCTTT

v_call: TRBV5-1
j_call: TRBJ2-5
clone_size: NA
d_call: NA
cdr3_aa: CASSLDMMETQYF
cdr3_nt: TGCGCCAGCAGCTTGGATATGATGGAGACCCAGTACTTC

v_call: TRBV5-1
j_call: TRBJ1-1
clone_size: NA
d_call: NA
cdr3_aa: CASSLTDTNTEAFF
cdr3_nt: TGCGCCAGCAGCTTGACGGACACGAACACTGAAGCTTTCTTT

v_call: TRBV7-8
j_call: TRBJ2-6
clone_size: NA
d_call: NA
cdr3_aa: CASSWAGTHSGANVLTF
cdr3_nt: TGTGCCAGCAGCTGGGCGGGGACACACTCTGGGGCCAACGTCCTGACTTTC

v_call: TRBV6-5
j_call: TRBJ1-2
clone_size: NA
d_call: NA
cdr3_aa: CASSSGAGRGYTF
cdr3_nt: TGTGCCAGCAGTTCGGGGGCAGGAAGGGGCTACACCTTC

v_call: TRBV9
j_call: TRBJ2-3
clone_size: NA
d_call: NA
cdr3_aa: CASSLAPSRTDTQYF
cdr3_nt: TGTGCCAGCAGCCTAGCTCCCTCCCGCACAGATACGCAGTATTTT

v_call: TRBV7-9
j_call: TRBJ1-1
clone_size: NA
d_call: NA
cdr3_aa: CASSRGANTEAFF
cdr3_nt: TGTGCCAGCAGCCGCGGGGCGAACACTGAAGCTTTCTTT

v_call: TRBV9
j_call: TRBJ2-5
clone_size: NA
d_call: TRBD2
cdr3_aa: CASSPFGTSGGLQETQYF
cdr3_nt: TGTGCCAGCAGCCCATTTGGGACTAGCGGGGGGCTACAAGAGACCCAGTACTTC

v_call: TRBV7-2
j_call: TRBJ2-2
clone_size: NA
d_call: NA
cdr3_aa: CASSLGSSETGELFF
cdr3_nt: TGTGCCAGCAGCTTAGGTTCTAGCGAGACCGGGGAGCTGTTTTTT

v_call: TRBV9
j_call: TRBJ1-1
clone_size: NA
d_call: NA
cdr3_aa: CASSVAPRGEGEAFF
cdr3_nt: TGTGCCAGCAGCGTGGCTCCTCGAGGGGAGGGGGAAGCTTTCTTT

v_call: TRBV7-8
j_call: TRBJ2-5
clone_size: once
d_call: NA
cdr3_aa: CASSLTRGLETQYF
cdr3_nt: TGTGCCAGCAGCCTAACTAGGGGACTAGAGACCCAGTACTTC

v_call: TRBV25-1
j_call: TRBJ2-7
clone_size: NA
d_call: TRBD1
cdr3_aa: CASSVGQGAYEQYF
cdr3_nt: TGTGCCAGCAGTGTCGGACAGGGAGCCTACGAGCAGTACTTC

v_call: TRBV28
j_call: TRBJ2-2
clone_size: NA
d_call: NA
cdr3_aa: CASSPFPGELFF
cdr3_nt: TGTGCCAGCAGTCCGTTTCCCGGGGAGCTGTTTTTT

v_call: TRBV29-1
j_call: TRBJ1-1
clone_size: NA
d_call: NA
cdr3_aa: CSVDQAVNTEAFF
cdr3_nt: TGCAGCGTTGATCAGGCAGTGAACACTGAAGCTTTCTTT

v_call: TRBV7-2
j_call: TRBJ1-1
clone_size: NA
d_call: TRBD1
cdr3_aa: CASSLRKPGQLNTEAFF
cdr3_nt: TGTGCCAGCAGCTTAAGGAAGCCGGGACAGTTGAACACTGAAGCTTTCTTT

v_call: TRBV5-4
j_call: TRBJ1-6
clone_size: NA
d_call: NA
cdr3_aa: CASSSQVGGTYNSPLHF
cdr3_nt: TGTGCCAGCAGCTCCCAAGTGGGAGGCACCTATAATTCACCCCTCCACTTT

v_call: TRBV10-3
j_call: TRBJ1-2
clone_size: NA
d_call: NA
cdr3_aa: CAISSGRASYGYTF
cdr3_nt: TGTGCCATCAGCTCGGGACGGGCCAGCTATGGCTACACCTTC

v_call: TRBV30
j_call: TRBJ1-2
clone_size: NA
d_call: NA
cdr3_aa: CAWRPGLSYGYTF
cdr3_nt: TGTGCCTGGAGACCGGGTCTAAGCTATGGCTACACCTTC